What follows describes a single TCR beta chain. Its recognized antigen is unknown. Nothing much larger sits one base from this clone, and base qualities are not available. This entry comes from a study of T-cell memory formation after mild COVID-19 (dated by TCRdb to the early 2020s). Regarding the study in general: TCR sequence clusters from the two donors were found to be largely donor specific. Two young, previously healthy adult volunteers, one female and one male, were included in the cohort. In two donors, T-cell clones that expanded and contracted after mild COVID-19 were followed by sequencing TCRalpha and TCRbeta repertoires longitudinally.

Ficoll-Paque density gradient centrifugation was used to isolate PBMCs. Instrument used: Illumina NovaSeq 6000. TCRalpha and TCRbeta cDNA libraries were constructed by 5'RACE with constant-segment primers, with sample barcodes and unique molecular identifiers being introduced. Trizol reagent was used to extract RNA from every sample. Amplification of the libraries took two PCR steps, and the second step added a second sample barcode plus Illumina TruSeq adapters. Libraries were sequenced on an Illumina NovaSeq with 2 x 150 bp paired-end reads. Per the source publication's procedure: Reads were demultiplexed and collapsed into UMI-guided consensus sequences with migec v1.2.7. Using mixcr v2.1.11, the UMI consensuses were aligned to TRA and TRB V and J templates and assembled into clonotypes. A clonotype was counted as expanded or contracted only if both edgeR and NoisET called the change significant, with noise models trained on biological replicates. edgeR calls used a false discovery rate-adjusted p below 0.01 and a log2 fold-change threshold of 1. As an exploratory analysis of dynamics, max-normalized trajectories of the 1000 most abundant clonotypes were examined with PCA combined with hierarchical clustering. Separately sequenced CD4+ and CD8+ repertoires were used to assign the CD4 or CD8 phenotype of responding clones. TCRdb trimmed public reads at Q25 via fastp, called clones via MiXCR and kept in-frame beta chains. One record per CDR3 amino acid sequence lists the most common genes and DNA. TCRdb's processing, not the study's, gives the V and J calls here. The sample table shows roughly 110,000 distinct CDR3 sequences, and about 18% are seen once. 25% to 30% of the sample is held by the ten biggest clonotypes.

Study-wide findings and limitations: SARS-CoV-2 specificity of the second-wave clones peaking on day 37 was not confirmed. Clones contracting from day 15 to 85 had balanced CD4/CD8 phenotypes, while a second wave expanding from day 15 to 37 was biased towards CD4+. Some responding clones were found in pre-infection memory, which suggests that pre-existing cross-reactive memory T cells took part in the SARS-CoV-2 response. Contracting CD4+ clones were located mainly in the CM and EM memory subsets, whereas CD8+ clones were found to be enriched in EMRA. Only a couple of mild cases were covered in the study, and larger cohorts including severe cases with pre-infection samples were considered necessary.

The junction carries 17 bases between V and J, which are trimmed by 5 bases and 4 bases respectively. The germline V gene yields SGHTA for CDR1 and FQGNSA for CDR2. The CDR3 sequence holds 16 residues, the cysteine and phenylalanine included. Only the CDR3 region is kept as DNA, spanning 48 bases read in frame from base 1. The origin of this receptor is an adult woman who had mild COVID-19 (a few samples of this study predate the infection). The sample titles of this study are shuffled in the database, so cell type and time point are left out; the donor was told from shared clones. The rearranged chain carries TRBV7-2 and TRBJ2-2; the D call is possibly TRBD1 or TRBD2, each sharing 5 bases. The sequenced sample consisted of PBMCs or a T cell subset sorted from them (not recorded which). The CDR3 protein: CASSASGLGVTGELFF. The DNA sequence is given as TGTGCCAGCAGCGCCTCGGGGCTGGGAGTCACCGGGGAGCTGTTTTTT.